Listed here is a single T cell receptor (beta chain). Antigen specificity is unknown. This record belongs to a study of beta chain features in type 1 diabetes. Overall study results and limits: There was a moderate but significant shortening of TCRB CDR3s in all four CD4+ subsets of Type 1 diabetes patients.

Isolated RNA was reverse transcribed in full, so expressed TCRB transcripts were sequenced. Here immunoSEQ multiplex PCR was the method, and the copy in TCRdb shows in-frame clones only, minus some. The table records approximately 43,000 clones, approximately 70% of them present only once. The CDR3 is 19 residues long. V was clipped by 1 base and J by 8 bases; unmatched bases: 19. Germline V gives CDR1 LGHNA, CDR2 YSLEER. The sequence was obtained from a man aged 25-45 years with type 1 diabetes. Some clones in this sample may be carry-over from other donors' samples. The sample was Tregs from blood. The chain combines TRBV4-3 with TRBJ2-2; 7 nucleotides line up with TRBD1. CDR3 sequence: CASSQGPQERQGVLGELFF. Written as DNA, the CDR3 is TGCGCCAGCAGCCAAGGGCCCCAGGAAAGACAGGGAGTTCTAGGGGAGCTGTTTTTT.